A selection of T cell receptor beta chains follows, all from one sample in a study of blood T cell repertoires in COVID-19. Some clones are missing from TCRdb's copy, which holds only in-frame ones; the method was immunoSEQ multiplex PCR. Among 130,000 to 150,000 clones listed, around 85% were seen once. Sequencing was done on a sample of peripheral blood. The receptors were sampled from a woman aged 55-69 years with COVID-19, enrolled during active disease. Both conserved end residues are part of each CDR3. D genes are given only for firm matches. The size of a clone is reported for some rows only, either as once, few or many, or as a class for expanded clones.

V gene	clone size	J gene	D gene	CDR3 protein	CDR3 DNA
TRBV6-5	-	TRBJ2-5	-	CASSYSVGAGPETQYF	TGTGCCAGCAGTTACTCGGTGGGGGCAGGTCCGGAGACCCAGTACTTC
TRBV7-8	-	TRBJ1-5	-	CASSFGGLGNQPQHF	TGTGCCAGCAGCTTCGGAGGGCTAGGGAATCAGCCCCAGCATTTT
TRBV3-1/TRBV3-2	-	TRBJ1-3	-	CASSHSGQSSGNTIYF	TGTGCCAGCAGCCATTCCGGACAGAGCTCTGGAAACACCATATATTTT
TRBV2	-	TRBJ2-7	-	CASSSLDSNYEQYF	TGTGCCAGCAGCTCGCTAGACAGCAACTACGAGCAGTACTTC
TRBV9	once	TRBJ2-3	TRBD2	CASSPAGGTDTQYF	TGTGCCAGCAGCCCAGCGGGGGGCACAGATACGCAGTATTTT
TRBV5-1	-	TRBJ2-2	-	CASSETETGELFF	TGCGCCAGCAGCGAGACGGAGACCGGGGAGCTGTTTTTT
TRBV10-1	-	TRBJ2-3	-	CASSALAGTDTQYF	TGCGCCAGCAGTGCCCTAGCCGGGACAGATACGCAGTATTTT
TRBV14	-	TRBJ2-7	TRBD1	CASSQLGQEKGYNF	TGTGCCAGCAGCCAGCTTGGACAGGAAAAAGGTTATAACTTC
TRBV5-4	-	TRBJ2-5	TRBD2	CASSPRSGGLGETQYF	TGTGCCAGCAGCCCACGTAGCGGGGGGCTGGGAGAGACCCAGTACTTC
TRBV5-1	-	TRBJ2-7	-	CASSITAGQRRHEQYF	TGCGCCAGCAGCATAACGGCGGGACAGAGAAGACACGAGCAGTACTTC
TRBV6-2/TRBV6-3	-	TRBJ2-4	TRBD2	CASSPERGVNIQYF	TGTGCCAGCAGTCCAGAACGGGGGGTAAACATTCAGTACTTC
TRBV10-3	-	TRBJ2-3	-	CAISGRDLQRADTQYF	TGTGCCATCAGTGGGAGAGATCTACAGAGGGCAGATACGCAGTATTTT
TRBV27	-	TRBJ1-4	TRBD1	CASSRTGGRGWAEKLFF	TGTGCCAGCAGCCGGACAGGGGGCAGGGGGTGGGCTGAAAAACTGTTTTTT
TRBV6-2/TRBV6-3	once	TRBJ1-5	-	CASSFSGGNQPQHF	TGTGCCAGCAGTTTCTCCGGGGGCAATCAGCCCCAGCATTTT
TRBV9	-	TRBJ1-2	TRBD1	CASSDRQGAYGYTF	TGTGCCAGCAGCGACCGACAGGGGGCCTATGGCTACACCTTC
TRBV11-2	-	TRBJ1-1	-	CASEWGATGPRRTEAFF	TGTGCCAGCGAATGGGGAGCGACGGGCCCAAGGCGCACTGAAGCTTTCTTT
TRBV4-2	-	TRBJ1-5	-	CASSQDRDPGQPQHF	TGTGCCAGCAGCCAAGACAGGGATCCTGGTCAGCCCCAGCATTTT
TRBV3-1/TRBV3-2	-	TRBJ1-5	-	CGGRSRDNSNQPQHF	TGTGGCGGCCGGTCCAGAGATAATAGCAATCAGCCCCAGCATTTT
TRBV4-1	-	TRBJ2-3	-	CASSQALTGVTDTQYF	TGCGCCAGCAGCCAAGCTTTGACGGGGGTCACAGATACGCAGTATTTT
TRBV4-3	-	TRBJ2-1	TRBD2	CASSPPSGGGDEQFF	TGCGCCAGCAGCCCTCCTAGCGGGGGGGGCGATGAGCAGTTCTTC
TRBV5-5	-	TRBJ1-2	-	CASSLVEGYYGYTF	TGTGCCAGCAGCTTGGTCGAGGGATACTATGGCTACACCTTC